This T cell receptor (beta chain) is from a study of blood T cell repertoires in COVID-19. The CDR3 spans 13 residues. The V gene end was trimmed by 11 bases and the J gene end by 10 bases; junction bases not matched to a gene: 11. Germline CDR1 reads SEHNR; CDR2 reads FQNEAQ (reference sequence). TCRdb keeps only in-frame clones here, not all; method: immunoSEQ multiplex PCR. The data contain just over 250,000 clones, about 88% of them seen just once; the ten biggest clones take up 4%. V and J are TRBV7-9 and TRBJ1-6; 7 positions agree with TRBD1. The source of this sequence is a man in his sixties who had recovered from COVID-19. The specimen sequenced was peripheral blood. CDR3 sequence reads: CASGQAMYSPLHF. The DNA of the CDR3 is TGTGCCTCCGGACAGGCGATGTACTCACCCCTCCACTTT.